A selection of T cell receptor beta chains follows, all from one sample in a study of T cells after yellow fever vaccination. Each CDR3 protein is one row after TCRdb ran MiXCR on the 5' RACE reads. Found here are about 340,000 distinct CDR3 sequences, under 15% of them singletons; the top ten hold 2.5% to 4%. The sample was CD4+ T cells sorted from PBMCs, taken 15 days after the yellow fever booster vaccination. The receptors stem from a man younger than 35 who received the YFV17D yellow fever vaccine. CDR3s include the opening cysteine and the closing phenylalanine or tryptophan. D genes are given only for firm matches. Some rows have no size entry. The others give once, few or many, or a class for an expanded clone.

j_gene	v_gene	abundance	d_gene	CDR3aa	CDR3nt
TRBJ2-4	TRBV27	-	-	CASSLSLVAESKNIQYF	TGTGCCAGCAGTTTATCGCTGGTAGCGGAATCCAAAAACATTCAGTACTTC
TRBJ1-2	TRBV5-1	-	-	CASSLGGGAAGYGYTF	TGCGCCAGCAGCTTGGGAGGAGGGGCCGCTGGCTATGGCTACACCTTC
TRBJ1-3	TRBV5-6	few	-	CASSLDGPLFSGNTIYF	TGTGCCAGCAGCTTGGACGGACCTCTTTTCTCTGGAAACACCATATATTTT
TRBJ2-3	TRBV20-1	few	-	CSATLRRGDPDTQYF	TGCAGTGCTACGCTGAGGAGGGGAGACCCAGATACGCAGTATTTT
TRBJ1-5	TRBV12-3/TRBV12-4	few	-	CASSAQGAGQPQHF	TGTGCCAGCAGTGCCCAGGGAGCAGGTCAGCCCCAGCATTTT
TRBJ2-3	TRBV4-1	-	-	CASSQDRSAADTQYF	TGCGCCAGCAGCCAAGACAGGTCCGCGGCAGATACGCAGTATTTT
TRBJ1-1	TRBV30	-	-	CAWTPKGGNWGTEAFF	TGTGCCTGGACCCCAAAAGGTGGGAACTGGGGGACTGAAGCTTTCTTT
TRBJ1-4	TRBV20-1	few	-	CSARGPPGTNEKLFF	TGCAGTGCTAGGGGTCCGCCGGGAACTAATGAAAAACTGTTTTTT
TRBJ2-3	TRBV6-5	-	TRBD1	CASSATGGIDTQYF	TGTGCCAGCAGTGCGACAGGGGGGATAGATACGCAGTATTTT
TRBJ1-4	TRBV6-6	few	-	CASSARATNEKLFF	TGTGCCAGCAGTGCCAGGGCAACTAATGAAAAACTGTTTTTT
TRBJ1-2	TRBV7-2	-	-	CASSRDLGVYGYTF	TGTGCCAGCAGTCGCGACCTGGGGGTCTATGGCTACACCTTC
TRBJ2-6	TRBV7-9	-	TRBD1	CASSPRDSRSAGANVLTF	TGTGCCAGCAGCCCCAGGGACAGTCGTTCGGCTGGGGCCAACGTCCTGACTTTC
TRBJ1-2	TRBV24-1	few	-	CATSPQPPNYGYTF	TGTGCCACCAGTCCCCAGCCACCGAACTATGGCTACACCTTC
TRBJ1-1	TRBV6-2/TRBV6-3	few	-	CASSWWRDTEAFF	TGTGCCAGCAGTTGGTGGCGGGACACTGAAGCTTTCTTT
TRBJ2-5	TRBV9	-	TRBD2	CASSTSGGASQETQYF	TGTGCCAGCAGCACTAGCGGGGGAGCCTCCCAAGAGACCCAGTACTTC
TRBJ2-1	TRBV3-1	many	TRBD2	CASSKLAGGRREQFF	TGTGCCAGCAGTAAACTAGCGGGGGGGCGGAGGGAGCAGTTCTTC
TRBJ2-7	TRBV12-3/TRBV12-4	few	-	CASSFEDGAYEQYF	TGTGCCAGCAGTTTTGAGGACGGGGCCTACGAGCAGTACTTC
TRBJ2-2	TRBV29-1	few	TRBD1	CSAGGRLTGAAAGELFF	TGCAGCGCCGGAGGTCGGCTAACAGGGGCTGCCGCCGGGGAGCTGTTTTTT
TRBJ2-5	TRBV24-1	-	TRBD1	CATSEPKRDRGRETQYF	TGTGCCACCAGTGAACCGAAGCGGGACAGGGGAAGGGAGACCCAGTACTTC
TRBJ2-3	TRBV9	few	TRBD2	CASSLLSSGGITDTQYF	TGTGCCAGCAGCTTACTAAGTAGCGGGGGGATCACAGATACGCAGTATTTT
TRBJ2-3	TRBV2	few	-	CASRGGPSTDTQYF	TGTGCCAGCAGAGGAGGACCTAGCACAGATACGCAGTATTTT
TRBJ2-3	TRBV5-4	few	-	CASSFTGSGDTQYF	TGTGCCAGCAGCTTCACGGGGAGTGGAGATACGCAGTATTTT
TRBJ1-4	TRBV5-1	few	-	CASSSRPSNEKLFF	TGCGCCAGCAGCTCCAGACCGTCGAATGAAAAACTGTTTTTT
TRBJ1-1	TRBV5-1	-	TRBD1	CASSSGQAGGTEAFF	TGCGCCAGCAGCTCGGGACAGGCGGGGGGCACTGAAGCTTTCTTT
TRBJ1-5	TRBV7-2	few	TRBD1	CASSPGWTGGNQPQHF	TGTGCCAGCAGCCCCGGTTGGACAGGGGGAAATCAGCCCCAGCATTTT
TRBJ2-7	TRBV7-2	few	-	CASSSGTLYDEQYF	TGTGCCAGCAGCTCCGGGACCCTTTATGACGAGCAGTACTTC
TRBJ2-1	TRBV20-1	-	TRBD2	CSPRAGGFNEQFF	TGCAGTCCCAGGGCGGGGGGCTTTAATGAGCAGTTCTTC
TRBJ1-1	TRBV20-1	few	-	CSARDSGFIAEAFF	TGCAGTGCTAGAGATAGTGGATTTATCGCTGAAGCTTTCTTT
TRBJ2-2	TRBV7-9	few	-	CASSVGRGTGELFF	TGTGCCAGCAGCGTCGGTCGCGGGACCGGGGAGCTGTTTTTT
TRBJ2-3	TRBV5-1	-	-	CASSLDSGPDTQYF	TGCGCCAGCAGCTTGGATAGCGGCCCAGATACGCAGTATTTT
TRBJ2-3	TRBV24-1	few	-	CATSDAWGADTQYF	TGTGCCACCAGTGATGCTTGGGGAGCAGATACGCAGTATTTT
TRBJ1-3	TRBV5-1	-	-	CASSERDGPGNTIYF	TGCGCCAGCAGCGAAAGGGACGGACCTGGAAACACCATATATTTT
TRBJ2-5	TRBV7-8	few	-	CASSLAYTETQYF	TGTGCCAGCAGCTTAGCCTACACTGAGACCCAGTACTTC
TRBJ1-2	TRBV27	-	-	CASSRGGASGYTF	TGTGCCAGCAGTAGGGGAGGGGCTAGTGGCTACACCTTC
TRBJ2-3	TRBV14	few	TRBD2	CASSQVTFGGGRYDTQYF	TGTGCCAGCAGCCAAGTAACCTTCGGCGGGGGGCGTTATGATACGCAGTATTTT
TRBJ2-1	TRBV6-5	-	-	CASSYSGLSYNEQFF	TGTGCCAGCAGTTACTCGGGGCTCTCCTACAATGAGCAGTTCTTC
TRBJ2-2	TRBV5-1	-	-	CASSFMKATGELFF	TGCGCCAGCAGCTTCATGAAGGCTACCGGGGAGCTGTTTTTT
TRBJ2-6	TRBV9	-	-	CASSVGGRVAGANVLTF	TGTGCCAGCAGCGTAGGCGGCAGGGTAGCTGGGGCCAACGTCCTGACTTTC
TRBJ2-3	TRBV6-2/TRBV6-3	-	-	CASSRGWDTQYF	TGTGCCAGCAGCAGGGGATGGGATACGCAGTATTTT
TRBJ2-5	TRBV7-2	-	TRBD2	CASSFWGGSSSETQYF	TGTGCCAGCAGCTTCTGGGGGGGGTCTAGTAGTGAGACCCAGTACTTC
TRBJ1-5	TRBV2	-	-	CASSFSDSNQPQHF	TGTGCCAGCAGTTTCTCGGACAGCAATCAGCCCCAGCATTTT
TRBJ2-1	TRBV19	-	TRBD2	CASSPAGGYPNEQFF	TGTGCCAGTTCCCCAGCGGGGGGATACCCCAATGAGCAGTTCTTC
TRBJ2-1	TRBV15	few	TRBD2	CATSRFGERGTIYNEQFF	TGTGCCACCAGCCGATTTGGTGAGCGGGGGACGATCTACAATGAGCAGTTCTTC
TRBJ2-1	TRBV4-3	-	-	CASSQDLGDEQFF	TGCGCCAGCAGCCAAGATTTGGGTGATGAGCAGTTCTTC
TRBJ2-1	TRBV4-3	-	TRBD1	CASSSFRDRETNEQFF	TGCGCCAGCAGCTCCTTCCGGGACAGGGAGACCAATGAGCAGTTCTTC
TRBJ2-5	TRBV2	-	-	CASSIYPSVETQYF	TGTGCCAGCAGTATTTACCCTAGCGTCGAGACCCAGTACTTC
TRBJ2-1	TRBV7-8	few	-	CASSLERDREQFF	TGTGCCAGCAGCTTAGAACGCGACAGAGAGCAGTTCTTC
TRBJ2-5	TRBV29-1	-	-	CSVRIETQYF	TGCAGCGTTCGGATAGAGACCCAGTACTTC